Shown below are 32 T cell receptor beta chains from a single sample sequenced in a study of post-analysis software for immune sequencing data (dated by TCRdb to 2013 to 2016). Library construction relied on PCR. Reads for this sample came from an Illumina HiSeq 2500. To reduce PCR and sequencing biases, unique molecular identifiers were incorporated into the TCR beta cDNA libraries. TCRdb reanalyzed the raw reads on its own, using fastp at Q25 for trimming and MiXCR for clone calling, and kept in-frame beta chains. One record per CDR3 amino acid sequence lists the most common genes and DNA. The table for this sample lists around 400,000 distinct CDR3 sequences; roughly 30% of them were counted only once. Of the sample, over 10% falls within the top ten clones. Their recognized antigens are unknown. What the authors observed across the whole study: Patients showed significantly higher frequencies than controls for a few TRBV segments, among them TRBV5-6, TRBV5-1 and TRBV20-1.

Sequenced input: blood. The receptors were gathered from a girl under 18 with multiple sclerosis.

In this sample, this clonotype turned up a few times. V gene TRBV3-1 combines with J gene TRBJ2-1, with TRBD2 matching over 14 bases. CDR1 and CDR2 (germline): LGHDT, YNNKEL (reference sequence). Trimming took 2 bases from V and 8 from J; bases not matched to a gene: 8. This CDR3 comprises 17 residues. CDR3 nucleotide sequence: TGTGCCAGCAGCCAACAAATGACTAGCGGGGGGGCCGATGAGCAGTTCTTC. Its protein is CASSQQMTSGGADEQFF.

This clonotype was seen a handful of times. The gene calls are TRBV4-1 and TRBJ1-6, with D hard to call. CDR3 size: 14 residues. The germline V gene encodes CDR1 MGHRA and CDR2 YSYEKL. Trimming took 1 base from V and 9 from J, leaving 10 bases between them. CDR3 DNA sequence: TGCGCCAGCAGCCAAGGTAGAGAAGCTTCACCCCTCCACTTT. This encodes CASSQGREASPLHF.

In its sample, this clonotype was seen many times. J is TRBJ2-3 and V is TRBV29-1; D call uncertain. Trimming removed 4 bases from V and 6 bases from J, with 5 bases in between. This CDR3 is built from 10 residues. Per germline, CDR1 SQVTM and CDR2 ANQGSEA. The CDR3 sequence: CSVGHDTQYF. In DNA form, the CDR3 reads TGCAGCGTTGGACACGATACGCAGTATTTT.

This clonotype has at least ten counts. The chain carries TRBV2 and TRBJ1-2, with no clear D. The CDR3 is made up of 13 amino acids. Trimming removed 1 base at V and 6 bases at J, with 9 bases between. Germline loops: CDR1 SNHLY, CDR2 FYNNEI. CDR3 nucleotide sequence: TGTGCCAGCAGTGAAGGGGAAAGACATGGCTACACCTTC. Its protein is CASSEGERHGYTF.

In its sample, this clonotype was seen a few times. CDR3 sequence: CASSSVESGNIQYF. CDR3 in DNA: TGCGCCAGCAGCTCGGTCGAGTCAGGGAACATTCAGTACTTC. J is TRBJ2-4 and V is TRBV5-1; weak D call: TRBD1 (5 bases). This CDR3 has 14 residues. The V gene's germline CDR1 is SGHRS and CDR2 YFSETQ. V shed 3 bases and J shed 7 bases, with 14 bases lying between them.

In this sample, this clonotype turned up a few times. The V gene is TRBV27, the J gene TRBJ1-5; D unresolved. The V end lost 3 bases, the J end lost 1 base, and 7 bases lay between the germline ends. The CDR3 is 14 amino acids. CDR1 is MNHEY and CDR2 is SMNVEV in the germline V gene (reference sequence). The CDR3 reads CASSLVGSNQPQHF. CDR3 DNA: TGTGCCAGCAGTTTGGTAGGGAGCAATCAGCCCCAGCATTTT.

This chain links TRBV12-3 or TRBV12-4 with TRBJ2-2; D is unresolved. Trimming took 8 bases from V and 3 from J, leaving 13 bases between them. The CDR3 length is 14 residues. This CDR3 reads CASGRPRHTGELFF. In nucleotides, the CDR3 is TGTGCCAGCGGTCGACCCAGGCACACCGGGGAGCTGTTTTTT.

The chain couples TRBV7-2 to TRBJ2-3; 7 bases agree with TRBD2. Trimming at V came to 7 bases and at J to 3 bases, leaving 13 bases not matched to a gene. This CDR3 comprises 16 residues. Germline CDR1 SGHTA, CDR2 FQGNSA. As DNA, the CDR3 is TGTGCCAGCACCCCTCCCAGGGACTACTCAACAGATACGCAGTATTTT. This gives the protein CASTPPRDYSTDTQYF.

The chain combines TRBV6-1 with TRBJ2-1, with TRBD2 identical over 9 bases. The CDR3 runs 15 residues. The germline V gene encodes CDR1 MNHNS and CDR2 SASEGT. With 6 bases clipped from V and 6 bases from J, the junction kept 9 bases outside the gene matches. The CDR3 is CASSPPGGGANEQFF. The CDR3 bases are TGTGCCAGCAGCCCCCCGGGCGGGGGGGCCAATGAGCAGTTCTTC.

This clonotype has just a few counts. This chain links TRBV7-9 with TRBJ2-7; 9 nucleotides agree with TRBD1. CDR3 length equals 14 residues. Germline CDR1 is SEHNR and CDR2 is FQNEAQ (reference sequence). V lost 2 bases to trimming and J lost 2 bases; unmatched junction nucleotides: 1. DNA for the CDR3: TGTGCCAGCAGCTTACGGACAGGGGCCTACGAGCAGTACTTC. Its protein is CASSLRTGAYEQYF.

The J gene is TRBJ1-2, the V gene TRBV5-1, with D possibly matching TRBD1 (6 bases). CDR1 SGHRS and CDR2 YFSETQ come from the germline V gene. V dropped 4 bases and J dropped 3 bases, with 16 bases sitting between them. This CDR3 is built from 15 residues. CDR3 sequence: CASSTDGGRDYGYTF. CDR3 sequence (DNA): TGCGCCAGCAGCACGGACGGGGGGCGCGACTATGGCTACACCTTC.

V gene TRBV20-1 combines with J gene TRBJ2-5, with 8 bases aligning to TRBD2. CDR3 size: 14 residues. Germline CDR1 reads DFQATT; CDR2 reads SNEGSKA (reference sequence). The trim removed 6 bases at V and 2 bases at J, leaving 8 bases unmatched. CDR3 nucleotides: TGCAGTGCGCCAAAGCGGGGGCGACAAGAGACCCAGTACTTC. It codes for CSAPKRGRQETQYF.

This clonotype came up a few times. The chain links TRBV11-2 to TRBJ1-4; 10 positions match TRBD1. In germline, CDR1 is SGHAT, CDR2 FQNNGV. The V segment lost 3 bases and the J segment 4 bases; nucleotides outside the gene matches: 2. This CDR3 is 15 amino acids long. The CDR3 DNA reads TGTGCCAGCAGCTTCGGGACAGGGGTTAATGAAAAACTGTTTTTT. It is translated as CASSFGTGVNEKLFF. Variable domain in full (rest from reference TRBV11-2 and TRBJ1-4): EAGVAQSPRYKIIEKRQSVAFWCNPISGHATLYWYQQILGQGPKLLIQFQNNGVVDDSQLPKDRFSAERLKGVDSTLKIQPAKLEDSAVYLCASSFGTGVNEKLFFGSGTQLSVL.

Comment on this clonotype: Its ends do not fully match the called genes, so a read error is possible. The chain employs TRBV5-1 and TRBJ2-3; D is ambiguous. Germline loops: CDR1 SGHRS, CDR2 YFSETQ. The CDR3 loop spans 15 amino acids. The DNA of the CDR3 is TGCGCCAGCAGCCCTCGCGAATTCGGCACGGATACGCAGTATTTT. As protein: CASSPREFGTDTQYF.

The chain uses TRBV5-1 and TRBJ2-1, with TRBD2 matching 9 bases. This CDR3 region has 16 residues. The V and J ends lost 4 bases and 0 bases, in that order; junction bases with no gene match: 5. Germline CDR1 SGHRS, CDR2 YFSETQ. The CDR3 sequence: CASSPGLASSYNEQFF. In DNA, the CDR3 is TGCGCCAGCAGCCCGGGACTAGCAAGCTCCTACAATGAGCAGTTCTTC.

The genes are TRBV20-1 and TRBJ2-1; 10 nucleotides agree with TRBD2. Trimming at V came to 5 bases and at J to 8 bases, leaving 9 bases not matched to a gene. Germline values: CDR1 DFQATT, CDR2 SNEGSKA (reference sequence). The CDR3 is made up of 14 amino acids. The CDR3 spells CSAGIAGGPDEQFF. The DNA of the CDR3 is TGCAGTGCTGGTATAGCGGGGGGACCAGATGAGCAGTTCTTC.

The rearrangement links TRBV7-2 to TRBJ2-7; TRBD2 agrees at 9 bases. CDR3 length: 15 amino acids. After removal of 3 bases from V and 2 bases from J, the junction contained 5 bases not matched to a gene. Germline assignment: CDR1 SGHTA and CDR2 FQGNSA. DNA of the CDR3: TGTGCCAGCAGCTTTGGCGGGGGGGCCGCCTACGAGCAGTACTTC. Encoded protein: CASSFGGGAAYEQYF.

The chain has TRBV11-2 and TRBJ2-3; D call uncertain. V was trimmed by 5 bases and J by 2 bases, leaving 14 bases between them. This CDR3 spans 15 amino acids. CDR1 is SGHAT and CDR2 is FQNNGV in the germline V gene. CDR3 sequence (DNA): TGTGCCAGCAGCCTGGAGAGCATACCCACAGATACGCAGTATTTT. The encoded protein is CASSLESIPTDTQYF.

The table lists this clonotype with a few counts. This sequence joins TRBV20-1 and TRBJ2-1; TRBD2 aligns across 8 bases. The CDR3 runs 15 residues. V was pared by 3 bases and J by 7 bases, with 11 bases of the junction left unmatched. Germline V CDR1 and CDR2: DFQATT, SNEGSKA (reference sequence). CDR3 DNA: TGCAGTGCTAGGGGGGGGCTAGCGGGCAGGAATGAGCAGTTCTTC. The encoded protein is CSARGGLAGRNEQFF.

The chain links TRBV7-9 to TRBJ1-2; D is undetermined. Trimming took 5 bases from V and 4 from J, leaving 17 bases between them. CDR3 size: 15 residues. From germline, CDR1 is SEHNR and CDR2 FQNEAQ (reference sequence). The CDR3 loop reads CASSLPRRTLYGYTF. The CDR3 nucleotides read TGTGCCAGCAGCCTCCCCCGCAGGACCCTCTATGGCTACACCTTC.

The rearrangement joins TRBV5-1 to TRBJ2-7, with D tentatively TRBD2 (5 bases). The V and J ends lost 4 bases and 5 bases respectively, with 19 bases between them. CDR1 is SGHRS and CDR2 is YFSETQ in the germline V gene. The CDR3 has 15 residues. The DNA for the CDR3 is TGCGCCAGCAGCGTGGCCGAGGGAGAGTCCAACGAGCAGTACTTC. Its protein is CASSVAEGESNEQYF. Full variable domain (outside the CDR3, taken from reference TRBV5-1 and TRBJ2-7): KAGVTQTPRYLIKTRGQQVTLSCSPISGHRSVSWYQQTPGQGLQFLFEYFSETQRNKGNFPGRFSGRQFSNSRSEMNVSTLELGDSALYLCASSVAEGESNEQYFGPGTRLTVT.

The chain carries TRBV3-1 and TRBJ2-5; no clear D gene. The CDR3 is 15 residues long. V shed 1 base and J shed 5 bases, with 14 bases lying between them. The germline gives CDR1 LGHDT, CDR2 YNNKEL (reference sequence). CDR3 sequence (DNA): TGTGCCAGCAGCCAAGGGATCCCCCGGTTGGAGACCCAGTACTTC. The encoded protein is CASSQGIPRLETQYF.

This clonotype was counted a few times. This chain joins TRBV7-2 and TRBJ2-3; TRBD2 aligns across 9 bases. The CDR3 is 15 residues long. In germline, CDR1 is SGHTA, CDR2 FQGNSA. The V segment lost 8 bases and the J segment 10 bases; nucleotides outside the gene matches: 16. CDR3 nucleotides: TGTGCCAGCGTACCGCGGGGGGGCCGGTTCCTAGCGCAGTATTTT. Its translation: CASVPRGGRFLAQYF.

This chain connects TRBV5-1 to TRBJ2-7; D remains unclear. The CDR3 is 13 amino acids. Germline V gene lookup returns CDR1 SGHRS and CDR2 YFSETQ. V was shortened by 2 bases and J by 5 bases, with 11 bases between the two germline ends. The CDR3 DNA reads TGCGCCAGCAGCTTTAAGGGCCCGAACGAGCAGTACTTC. Translating gives CASSFKGPNEQYF.

This clonotype was counted at least ten times. This rearrangement joins TRBV12-3 or TRBV12-4 to TRBJ2-4, with D uncertain. The length of the CDR3 is 13 residues. V dropped 7 bases and J dropped 6 bases, with 13 bases sitting between them. The CDR3 bases are TGTGCCAGCACAACGCAGGAGCTAAACATTCAGTACTTC. Translating gives CASTTQELNIQYF.

The chain couples TRBV7-2 to TRBJ2-7; D is unclear. The V end lost 1 base, the J end lost 7 bases, and 11 bases lay between the germline ends. The germline V gene has CDR1 SGHTA and CDR2 FQGNSA. This CDR3 is 13 amino acids long. The CDR3 here is CASSLGQHNEQYF. CDR3 sequence (DNA): TGTGCCAGCAGCTTAGGGCAACACAATGAGCAGTACTTC.

The V gene is TRBV6-5, the J gene TRBJ2-2, with 8 bases identical to TRBD1. The ends lost 0 bases at V and 2 bases at J; junction bases unmatched: 14. The CDR3 is made up of 20 amino acids. Germline assignment: CDR1 MNHEY and CDR2 SVGAGI. This CDR3 reads CASSYSAFISDRVNTGELFF. CDR3 coding DNA: TGTGCCAGCAGTTACTCGGCCTTTATTTCGGACAGGGTTAACACCGGGGAGCTGTTTTTT.

J is TRBJ2-6 and V is TRBV28; the D gene is possibly TRBD2 (7 bases). This CDR3 has 17 amino acids. V shed 7 bases and J shed 3 bases, with 19 bases lying between them. The germline V gene has CDR1 MDHEN and CDR2 SYDVKM. CDR3 in DNA: TGTGCCAGCACCCAGCTGGGAGGGGGAAATGGGGCCAACGTCCTGACTTTC. Its protein is CASTQLGGGNGANVLTF. The full variable domain, with the rest looked up from reference TRBV28 and TRBJ2-6, is DVKVTQSSRYLVKRTGEKVFLECVQDMDHENMFWYRQDPGLGLRLIYFSYDVKMKEKGDIPEGYSVSREKKERFSLILESASTNQTSMYLCASTQLGGGNGANVLTFGAGSRLTVL.

This sequence joins TRBV7-2 and TRBJ2-7; 7 bases are a match to TRBD2. V shed 4 bases, J shed 1 base, and the junction held 10 bases outside the gene matches. The CDR3 contains 16 residues. Looked up from germline, CDR1 is SGHTA and CDR2 is FQGNSA. The CDR3 here is CASSSPERGLSYEQYF. In DNA, the CDR3 is TGTGCCAGCAGCTCCCCCGAGCGGGGCCTGTCCTACGAGCAGTACTTC.

There are a few counts of this clonotype. Here the CDR3 reads CASSLDGRGGYTF. The CDR3 DNA sequence: TGTGCCAGCAGCTTAGACGGTAGGGGTGGCTACACCTTC. The V and J genes are TRBV7-2 and TRBJ1-2, with D maybe TRBD1 (5 bases). V was clipped by 1 base and J by 7 bases, with 10 bases between them. This CDR3 contains 13 residues. CDR1 and CDR2 from the germline V gene are SGHTA and FQGNSA. Together with reference TRBV7-2 and TRBJ1-2, the CDR3 gives the full variable domain: GAGVSQSPSNKVTEKGKDVELRCDPISGHTALYWYRQSLGQGLEFLIYFQGNSAPDKSGLPSDRFSAERTGGSVSTLTIQRTQQEDSAVYLCASSLDGRGGYTFGSGTRLTVV.

The sample holds a few counts of this clonotype. V gene TRBV7-6 combines with J gene TRBJ2-5; D is perhaps TRBD1 or TRBD2 (5 bases each). The CDR3 contains 16 residues. CDR1 and CDR2 from the germline V gene are SGHVS and FNYEAQ. Trimming took off 1 base at V and 0 bases at J, with 12 bases between the two ends. The CDR3 DNA follows: TGTGCCAGCAGCTTAGGGGGGATAGGGGACCAAGAGACCCAGTACTTC. It codes for CASSLGGIGDQETQYF.

The chain employs TRBV9 and TRBJ2-3, with 8 positions matching TRBD1. This CDR3 has 16 amino acids. Germline CDR1 SGDLS, CDR2 YYNGEE. Unmatched junction bases numbered 4, after V lost 0 bases and J lost 1 base. The CDR3 reads CASSVGQGAGTDTQYF. CDR3 DNA sequence: TGTGCCAGCAGCGTAGGTCAGGGGGCGGGCACAGATACGCAGTATTTT.